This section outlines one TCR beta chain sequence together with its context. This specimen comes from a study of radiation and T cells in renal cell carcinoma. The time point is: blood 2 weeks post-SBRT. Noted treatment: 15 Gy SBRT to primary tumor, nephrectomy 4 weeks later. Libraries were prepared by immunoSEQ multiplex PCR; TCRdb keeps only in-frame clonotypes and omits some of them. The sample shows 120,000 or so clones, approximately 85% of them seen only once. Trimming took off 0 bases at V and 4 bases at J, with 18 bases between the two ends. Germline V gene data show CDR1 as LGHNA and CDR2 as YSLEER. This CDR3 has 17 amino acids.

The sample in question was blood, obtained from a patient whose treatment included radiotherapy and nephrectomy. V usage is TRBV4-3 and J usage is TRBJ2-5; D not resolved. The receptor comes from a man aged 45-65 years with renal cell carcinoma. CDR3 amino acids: CASSQDYGSGVSETQYF. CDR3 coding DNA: TGCGCCAGCAGCCAAGATTACGGGTCCGGCGTATCAGAGACCCAGTACTTC.